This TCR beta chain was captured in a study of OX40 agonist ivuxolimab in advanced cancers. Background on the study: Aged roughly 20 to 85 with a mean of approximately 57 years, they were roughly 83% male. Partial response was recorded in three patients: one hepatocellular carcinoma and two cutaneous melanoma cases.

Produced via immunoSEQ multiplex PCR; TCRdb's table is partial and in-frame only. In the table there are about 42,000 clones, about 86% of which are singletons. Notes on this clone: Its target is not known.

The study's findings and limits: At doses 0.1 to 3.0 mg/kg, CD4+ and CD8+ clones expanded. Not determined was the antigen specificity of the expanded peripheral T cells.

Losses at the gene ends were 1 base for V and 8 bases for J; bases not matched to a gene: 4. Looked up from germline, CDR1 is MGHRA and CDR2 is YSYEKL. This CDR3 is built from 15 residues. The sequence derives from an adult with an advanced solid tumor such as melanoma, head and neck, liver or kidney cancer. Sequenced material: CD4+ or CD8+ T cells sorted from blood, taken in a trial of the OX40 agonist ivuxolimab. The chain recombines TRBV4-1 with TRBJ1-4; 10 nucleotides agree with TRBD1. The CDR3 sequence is CASSQGDRGLEKLFF. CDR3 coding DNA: TGCGCCAGCAGCCAAGGTGACAGGGGGCTGGAAAAACTGTTTTTT.